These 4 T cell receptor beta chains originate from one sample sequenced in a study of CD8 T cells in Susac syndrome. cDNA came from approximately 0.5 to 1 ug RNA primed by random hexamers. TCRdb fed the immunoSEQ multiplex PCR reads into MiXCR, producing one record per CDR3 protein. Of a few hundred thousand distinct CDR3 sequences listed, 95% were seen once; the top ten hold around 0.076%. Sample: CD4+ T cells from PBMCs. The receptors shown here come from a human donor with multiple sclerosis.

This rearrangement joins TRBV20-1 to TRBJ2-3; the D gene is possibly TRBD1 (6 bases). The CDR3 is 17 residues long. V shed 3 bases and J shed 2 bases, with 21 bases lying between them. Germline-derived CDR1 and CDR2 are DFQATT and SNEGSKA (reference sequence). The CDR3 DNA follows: TGCAGTGCTAGTCCTTCCTTGGCAGGGGCACTCACAGATACGCAGTATTTT. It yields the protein CSASPSLAGALTDTQYF.

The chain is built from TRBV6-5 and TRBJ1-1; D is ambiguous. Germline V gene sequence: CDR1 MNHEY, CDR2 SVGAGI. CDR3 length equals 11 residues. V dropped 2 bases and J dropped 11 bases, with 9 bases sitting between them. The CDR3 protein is CASSYRREAFF. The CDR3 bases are TGTGCCAGCAGTTACCGGAGGGAGGCTTTCTTT.

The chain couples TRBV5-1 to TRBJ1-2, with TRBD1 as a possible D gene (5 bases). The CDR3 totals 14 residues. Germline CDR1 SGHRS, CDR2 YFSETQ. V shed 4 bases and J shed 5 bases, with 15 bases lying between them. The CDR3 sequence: CASSILQGGYGYTF. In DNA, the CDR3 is TGCGCCAGCAGCATCCTTCAGGGTGGATATGGCTACACCTTC. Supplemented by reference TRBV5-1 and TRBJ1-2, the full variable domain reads KAGVTQTPRYLIKTRGQQVTLSCSPISGHRSVSWYQQTPGQGLQFLFEYFSETQRNKGNFPGRFSGRQFSNSRSEMNVSTLELGDSALYLCASSILQGGYGYTFGSGTRLTVV.

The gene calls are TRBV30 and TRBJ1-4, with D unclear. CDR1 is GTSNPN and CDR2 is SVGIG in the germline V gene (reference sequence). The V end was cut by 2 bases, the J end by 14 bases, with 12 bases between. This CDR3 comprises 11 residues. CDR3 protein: CAWSTSDGLFF. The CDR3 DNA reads TGTGCCTGGAGTACTTCGGACGGGCTGTTTTTT.